This TCR beta chain was identified in a study of blood T cell repertoires in COVID-19 (dated by TCRdb to between 2020 and 2021). The study in broad terms: Collaborator samples came from the United States, Italy and Spain and covered acute and convalescent phases of COVID-19. A de-identified subject ID, COVID-19 status, age in years and sex were almost always included in the sample metadata. Subjects who had been exposed to COVID-19, were actively infected with it, or had recovered from it provided the deeply sampled blood TCRbeta repertoires that made up the dataset. A freely available public database, intended as a resource for researchers studying the immune response to SARS-CoV-2, is where the repertoires were released. The material from the prospective study consisted of cDNA or gDNA derived from T cells, B-cell-depleted T cells, or PBMCs. Where HLA class I and class II types were available, the types were taken from metadata supplied by the sample provider, not from assay-based typing. Samples came from the ongoing ImmuneRACE study (first 160 participants) plus 1,254 subjects from 6 global collaborators. General findings and caveats noted by the study authors: Clinical and demographic metadata were provided uncurated, with the amount varying by source and participant.

The germline V gene supplies CDR1 SGHTA and CDR2 FQGTGA. From its cysteine to its phenylalanine, the CDR3 spans 15 amino acids. Of all the DNA, just the CDR3 is kept, 45 bases in frame from base 1. V is cut back by 5 bases and J by 6 bases, with 8 bases in the junction unmatched. TCRbeta CDR3 regions were amplified from genomic DNA by means of the immunoSEQ Assay, a bias-controlled multiplex PCR. The authors' analysis ran thus. The number of nucleated cells in each sample was estimated by amplification of reference gene primers within the assay. Sequence reads were collapsed and filtered to measure the absolute abundance of every unique TCRbeta CDR3 rearrangement. For each sample, productive Simpson clonality was calculated as the square root of Simpson's diversity index across productive rearrangements. The clones in this table, taken by TCRdb from immuneACCESS, are in-frame only. Not every clone is retained; where verified, under half of the shortfall comes from an unresolved V gene, and the cause of the rest is unknown. Clone size and V and J calls were adopted from that table, with D and trimming inferred from the DNA. The sample contains 150,000 to 200,000 clones, around 87% of them found a single time. Roughly an eighth of the sample goes to the ten largest clones.

One collaborating source in Seattle enrolled patients while the patients were actively infected and followed the patients over time throughout the course of disease. Each collaborating institution followed its own protocols to collect whole blood in K2EDTA tubes. Collaborator samples were shipped for TCRbeta analysis as frozen whole blood, isolated PBMCs, or DNA extracted from either sample type. A word on this clone: What antigen it recognizes has not been identified. Base qualities are missing; no much larger clone stands one base away.

The V and J segments used are TRBV7-3 and TRBJ2-2; the junction holds 8 bases that match TRBD2. This sequence was found in a woman in her 70s with COVID-19, enrolled during active disease. What was sequenced was peripheral blood. Here is the DNA: TGTGCCAGCAGCCCGGGAGGGTCTGGACCCGGGGAGCTGTTTTTT. Its protein is CASSPGGSGPGELFF. The full variable domain, with segments outside the CDR3 supplied by the reference TRBV7-3 and TRBJ2-2 proteins, appears as GAGVSQTPSNKVTEKGKYVELRCDPISGHTALYWYRQSLGQGPEFLIYFQGTGAADDSGLPNDRFFAVRPEGSVSTLKIQRTERGDSAVYLCASSPGGSGPGELFFGEGSRLTVL.